These T cell receptor beta chains were read from a single sample in a study of shared clonotypes between healthy human individuals. The repertoire was sequenced with immunoSEQ multiplex PCR; TCRdb's copy has only in-frame clones and lacks some. The sample includes 2,500,000 or so clones, over 85% of them seen just once. What was sequenced was naive CD4+ T cells from PBMCs. These receptors originate from a man aged 18 to 30 in good health. Some clones in this sample may be carry-over from other donors' samples. Each CDR3 is given with its conserved first and last residue. D genes are given only for firm matches. Some rows mark clone size as missing; the rest say once, few, many or name a class of expanded clone.

TRBV6-6	14	.	TRBJ2-3	.	TGTGCCAGCAGTTACTCGACATCGGCCCCCAGCCTGTATTTT	CASSYSTSAPSLYF
TRBV7-3	15	TRBD1	TRBJ2-5	.	TGTGCCAGCAGTTCCACAGGGGGCAAAGGGGAGACCCAGTACTTC	CASSSTGGKGETQYF
TRBV7-7	18	.	TRBJ2-2	.	TGTGCCAGCAGCCCTAAAGCCGGGGCCGGAGGGGACACCGGGGAGCTGTTTTTT	CASSPKAGAGGDTGELFF
TRBV5-1	14	.	TRBJ1-2	.	TGCGCCAGCAGCTTAATCCCTCAGGGCGGAGGCTACACCTTC	CASSLIPQGGGYTF
TRBV28	16	TRBD1	TRBJ2-5	.	TGTGCCAGCAGACGACCGCCGGGACAGGCCAATTCGGACCAGTACTTC	CASRRPPGQANSDQYF
TRBV19	14	.	TRBJ2-6	.	TGTGCCAGTAGTCCCCAAGGGACCTTCAGCGTCCTGACTTTC	CASSPQGTFSVLTF
TRBV4-1	17	.	TRBJ1-1	once	TGCGCCAGCAGCCACGCACTATTGGGACGGATGAACACTGAAGCTTTCTTT	CASSHALLGRMNTEAFF
TRBV7-3	13	.	TRBJ1-1	few	TGTGCCAGCAGCTCCCAGGGAGACACTGAAGCTTTCTTT	CASSSQGDTEAFF
TRBV9	17	.	TRBJ1-1	.	TGTGCCAGCAGCGTAGGGGGCGGTGGTTATTCGGACACTGAAGCTTTCTTT	CASSVGGGGYSDTEAFF
TRBV2	15	.	TRBJ2-1	.	TGTGCCAGCCATGGCTCCGGACCCAACACAAATGAGCAGTTCTTC	CASHGSGPNTNEQFF
TRBV29-1	15	.	TRBJ2-6	.	TGCAGCGTTGGTTTGGGCGGCTCTGGGGCCAACGTCCTGACTTTC	CSVGLGGSGANVLTF
TRBV18	17	.	TRBJ2-2	.	TGTGCCAGCTCGCGACAGATGGTCAGAACGAACACCGGGGAGCTGTTTTTT	CASSRQMVRTNTGELFF
TRBV11-3	13	.	TRBJ2-1	.	TGTGCCAGTCGCTCACTCCTGGACAATGAGCAGTTCTTC	CASRSLLDNEQFF
TRBV2	15	.	TRBJ1-1	.	TGTGCCAGCAGTGAAAAGTCCCCCTTATTCACTGAAGCTTTCTTT	CASSEKSPLFTEAFF
TRBV5-3	15	.	TRBJ2-3	.	TGTGCCAGAAGCTCGGACACCTACGGCACAGATACGCAGTATTTT	CARSSDTYGTDTQYF
TRBV9	14	TRBD2	TRBJ2-1	.	TGTGCCAGTGGACTAGCGGGAGAAGACAATGAGCAGTTCTTC	CASGLAGEDNEQFF
TRBV2	14	.	TRBJ1-5	.	TGTGCCAGCAGTGAAGGTGCCAGGGCCCAGCCCCAGCATTTT	CASSEGARAQPQHF
TRBV6-1	14	.	TRBJ2-3	.	TGTGCCAGCAGTGAACGCTGGGGCACAGATACGCAGTATTTT	CASSERWGTDTQYF
TRBV5-4	15	.	TRBJ2-2	.	TGTGCCAGCACCCTCTTGGGGGCGAGCACCGGGGAGCTGTTTTTT	CASTLLGASTGELFF
TRBV30	15	.	TRBJ2-7	.	TGTGCCTGGAGTGTACGAGGCGGGAAGAGCTACGAGCAGTACTTC	CAWSVRGGKSYEQYF
TRBV9	14	TRBD1	TRBJ1-4	.	TGTGCCAGCAGCCCCGAGGGGACAGCTCCAGCCCTGTTTTTT	CASSPEGTAPALFF
TRBV28	14	TRBD1	TRBJ1-2	.	TGTGCCAGCAGTGGTCCGGGACAGGGGTTTAGCTACACCTTC	CASSGPGQGFSYTF
TRBV7-9	14	TRBD2	TRBJ2-3	once	TGTGCCAGCAGCCAAAGCGGGAACACAGATACGCAGTATTTT	CASSQSGNTDTQYF
TRBV5-1	15	.	TRBJ2-1	.	TGCGCCAGCAGCTTTGGGGGTACCTCCTACAATGAGCAGTTCTTC	CASSFGGTSYNEQFF
TRBV5-1	18	TRBD2	TRBJ2-7	.	TGCGCCAGCAGCTATGTCCCGGGACTAGCGGGAGACCCCTACGAGCAGTACTTC	CASSYVPGLAGDPYEQYF
TRBV27	11	.	TRBJ1-5	.	TGTGCCAGCAGCCCGTCAGGACCCCAGCATTTT	CASSPSGPQHF
TRBV29-1	13	.	TRBJ2-7	.	TGCAGCGTAACAGGACTAAACTCCTACGAGCAGTACTTC	CSVTGLNSYEQYF
TRBV5-1	13	TRBD1	TRBJ2-7	.	TGCGCCAGCAGCAGGGACAGGGGACGCGAGCAGTACTTC	CASSRDRGREQYF
TRBV6-4	15	TRBD2	TRBJ2-1	.	TGTGCCAGCAGTGAGGGGACTAGCGGCTACAATGAGCAGTTCTTC	CASSEGTSGYNEQFF
TRBV28	14	TRBD1	TRBJ1-2	once	TGTGCCAGCAGTCCCTGGACAGGGGGTGGAGGCTACACCTTC	CASSPWTGGGGYTF
TRBV5-1	18	TRBD1	TRBJ2-7	.	TGCGCCAGCAGCTTGACATTCCCCCTACAGGGGCGCCTCGCCGAGCAGTACTTC	CASSLTFPLQGRLAEQYF
TRBV2	12	.	TRBJ2-5	.	TGTGCCAGCAGCGCTAGGGAAGAGACCCAGTACTTC	CASSAREETQYF
TRBV4-3	14	.	TRBJ2-1	.	TGCGCCAGCAGCCAAGATGGGACATACAATGAGCAGTTCTTC	CASSQDGTYNEQFF
TRBV18	13	.	TRBJ1-1	.	TGTGCCAGCTCACCAGCCTACGGGACTGAAGCTTTCTTT	CASSPAYGTEAFF
TRBV4-1	16	TRBD1	TRBJ1-6	.	TGCGCCAGCAGCCAAGGGACCGGGACAGGGAATTCACCCCTCCACTTT	CASSQGTGTGNSPLHF
TRBV6-5	13	.	TRBJ2-3	.	TGTGCCAGCAGAGTTTCAGGGACGTATACGCAGTATTTT	CASRVSGTYTQYF
TRBV6-1	14	.	TRBJ1-1	.	TGTGCCAGCAAAGCAGAATTAACCAACACTGAAGCTTTCTTT	CASKAELTNTEAFF
TRBV28	16	.	TRBJ2-1	.	TGTGCCAGCAGTGGAATGGGACTTCGTGTGGGCAATGAGCAGTTCTTC	CASSGMGLRVGNEQFF
TRBV19	14	TRBD1	TRBJ2-7	.	TGTGCCAGTAGTAGGGGACAGTCTCCCTACGAGCAGTACTTC	CASSRGQSPYEQYF
TRBV5-1	15	.	TRBJ2-3	.	TGCGCCAGCAGCTCAGTAACAGGGCCTTCGGATACGCAGTATTTT	CASSSVTGPSDTQYF
TRBV7-2	17	TRBD2	TRBJ2-5	.	TGTGCCAGCAGCACCCGACTAGCGGGTTGGCTCCAAGAGACCCAGTACTTC	CASSTRLAGWLQETQYF
TRBV4-1	14	TRBD1	TRBJ2-7	.	TGCGCCAGCAGCCTCCTCGACAGGGCCTACGAGCAGTACTTC	CASSLLDRAYEQYF
TRBV5-1	14	TRBD2	TRBJ2-7	once	TGCGCCAGCAGCTTGGTAGCGGGGGCGTACGAGCAGTACTTC	CASSLVAGAYEQYF
TRBV29-1	13	TRBD1	TRBJ2-3	.	TGCAGCGCTGACAGGGGGCGATCAGATACGCAGTATTTT	CSADRGRSDTQYF
TRBV7-9	16	TRBD2	TRBJ2-7	.	TGTGCCAGCAGCTTAGGGAAAGGACTAGCGGACTACGAGCAGTACTTC	CASSLGKGLADYEQYF
TRBV7-9	15	TRBD1	TRBJ1-1	few	TGTGCCAGCAGTCCACGGGACAGGGGGGACACTGAAGCTTTCTTT	CASSPRDRGDTEAFF